The next 12 T cell receptor beta chains were all read from a single sample in a study of radiotherapy plus CTLA-4 blockade in lung cancer. Using immunoSEQ multiplex PCR, the repertoire was profiled, and TCRdb retains in-frame clones only, with some absent. The repertoire has some 110,000 clones, just under 80% of them found once; the top ten carry 5.2%. Sequencing was performed on peripheral blood, taken from a patient treated with radiotherapy plus ipilimumab. Receptors were obtained from a human donor with non-small cell lung cancer who had a partial response to radiotherapy plus ipilimumab.

The rearrangement uses TRBV5-1 and TRBJ2-7; TRBD1 matches at 8 bases. Looked up from germline, CDR1 is SGHRS and CDR2 is YFSETQ. The V and J ends lost 0 bases and 4 bases, in that order; junction bases with no gene match: 0. There are 13 residues in the CDR3. This chain's CDR3 is CASSLDRGYEQYF. Written as DNA, the CDR3 is TGCGCCAGCAGCTTGGACAGGGGGTACGAGCAGTACTTC.

This chain joins TRBV6-4 and TRBJ2-5, with TRBD2 matching over 12 bases. Germline V CDR1 and CDR2: MRHNA, SNTAGT. The CDR3 length is 16 residues. V shed 6 bases and J 4 bases; nucleotides not matched to a gene: 9. CDR3 sequence reads: CASSPTSGSPGETQYF. In DNA, the CDR3 is TGTGCCAGCAGCCCGACTAGCGGGAGTCCGGGAGAGACCCAGTACTTC.

The V gene is TRBV4-1, the J gene TRBJ1-5; D is perhaps TRBD1 (5 bases). The V gene's germline CDR1 is MGHRA and CDR2 YSYEKL. This CDR3 comprises 15 residues. V lost 7 bases and J 3 bases, leaving 16 bases between the germline ends. As DNA, the CDR3 is TGCGCCAGCACCCAGGGTCCGGGGTACAATCAGCCCCAGCATTTT. Translating gives CASTQGPGYNQPQHF.

This clone was counted between two and nine times. V is TRBV7-8 and J is TRBJ1-3; D not resolved. The CDR3 is 14 residues long. Germline CDR1 and CDR2: SGHVS and FQNEAQ. The ends were cut back, 8 bases at V and 4 bases at J, with 15 bases in the middle. Written as DNA, the CDR3 is TGTGCCAGCCACGCGGGCAGCCCGGGAAACACCATATATTTT. Translated, it gives CASHAGSPGNTIYF.

The rearrangement links TRBV9 to TRBJ2-1; D remains ambiguous. Germline CDR1 and CDR2: SGDLS and YYNGEE. The CDR3 spans 14 residues. The V gene lost 0 bases and the J gene lost 7 bases, with 11 bases spanning the gap. As DNA, the CDR3 is TGTGCCAGCAGCGTAGCCTGGGCCCCTAATGAGCAGTTCTTC. Translating it yields CASSVAWAPNEQFF.

V usage is TRBV27 and J usage is TRBJ1-1, with D possibly TRBD1 on 5 matching bases. CDR1 is MNHEY and CDR2 is SMNVEV in the germline V gene (reference sequence). The CDR3 loop spans 17 amino acids. Trimming stripped 0 bases from V and 10 bases from J, with 24 bases between. The CDR3 loop reads CASSLSSSISGAERAFF. The CDR3 DNA follows: TGTGCCAGCAGTTTATCGTCCAGTATTAGTGGGGCAGAGAGAGCTTTCTTT.

In regard to this clone: The same CDR3 also results from other DNA sequences found in this sample. The V and J genes are TRBV30 and TRBJ1-2; D is unresolved. The V gene's germline CDR1 is GTSNPN and CDR2 SVGIG (reference sequence). There are 12 residues in the CDR3. Trimming stripped 0 bases from V and 5 bases from J, with 7 bases between. CDR3 sequence reads: CAWSVRGYGYTF. The DNA of the CDR3 is TGTGCCTGGAGTGTACGGGGATATGGCTACACCTTC. The variable domain in full, completed from reference TRBV30 and TRBJ1-2, reads SQTIHQWPATLVQPVGSPLSLECTVEGTSNPNLYWYRQAAGRGLQLLFYSVGIGQISSEVPQNLSASRPQDRQFILSSKKLLLSDSGFYLCAWSVRGYGYTFGSGTRLTVV.

The V call is TRBV29-1, the J call TRBJ1-2; D ambiguous. The V gene's germline CDR1 is SQVTM and CDR2 ANQGSEA. Trimming pared 4 bases from V and 8 bases from J, leaving 11 bases between. This CDR3 has 11 residues. The CDR3 region is CSVVTSLGYTF. The DNA of the CDR3 is TGCAGCGTTGTTACATCCCTCGGCTACACCTTC.

This clone has a handful of counts. The CDR3 bases are TGTGCCTGGAGTAGTAGAGGACAGGGATCTCAGCCCCAGCATTTT. Translating gives CAWSSRGQGSQPQHF. This chain links TRBV30 with TRBJ1-5; 8 bases align to TRBD1. The germline CDR1 and CDR2 sequences are GTSNPN and SVGIG (reference sequence). The CDR3 sequence is 15 residues long. V shed 2 bases, J shed 6 bases, and the junction held 9 bases outside the gene matches.

The V and J genes are TRBV4-1 and TRBJ1-5, with 10 nucleotides matching TRBD1. Germline assignment: CDR1 MGHRA and CDR2 YSYEKL. The ends lost 0 bases at V and 4 bases at J; junction bases unmatched: 3. The CDR3 covers 16 residues. In DNA, the CDR3 is TGCGCCAGCAGCCAAGAAGGGACAGGGGTTAATCAGCCCCAGCATTTT. Its translation: CASSQEGTGVNQPQHF.

V and J are TRBV19 and TRBJ1-1, with 9 bases fitting TRBD1. Trimming at V came to 8 bases and at J to 5 bases, leaving 15 bases not matched to a gene. Germline V gene data show CDR1 as LNHDA and CDR2 as SQIVND (reference sequence). CDR3 length: 16 amino acids. CDR3 DNA: TGTGCCAGTTCCGCCCGGACAGGGGCTCCCCCAACTGAAGCTTTCTTT. Residues: CASSARTGAPPTEAFF.

V gene TRBV2 combines with J gene TRBJ2-2; D perhaps matches TRBD1 (5 bases). The V end lost 4 bases, the J end lost 0 bases, and 6 bases lay between the germline ends. CDR3 length: 14 residues. Germline CDR1 SNHLY, CDR2 FYNNEI. The CDR3 sequence: CASSATANTGELFF. The CDR3 coding sequence is TGTGCCAGCAGTGCGACAGCGAACACCGGGGAGCTGTTTTTT.